Following are 16 T cell receptor beta chains from one sample sequenced in a study of blood T cell repertoires in COVID-19. Libraries were prepared by immunoSEQ multiplex PCR; TCRdb keeps only in-frame clonotypes and omits some of them. This table holds about 160,000 clones, 85% found once. Source material: peripheral blood. These receptors all stem from a human donor with acute or convalescent COVID-19. The donor label of this sample is uncertain.

The chain joins TRBV10-2 to TRBJ1-6; TRBD1 is a possible D gene (6 bases). Germline CDR1 and CDR2: WSHSY and SAAADI. This CDR3 has 15 amino acids. V lost 0 bases and J lost 7, with 10 bases in between. The CDR3 here is CASSESQGRNSPLHF. The CDR3 DNA sequence: TGCGCCAGCAGTGAGTCGCAGGGGAGAAATTCACCCCTCCACTTT.

The J gene is TRBJ1-5, the V gene TRBV19; 9 nucleotides agree with TRBD1. Looked up from germline, CDR1 is LNHDA and CDR2 is SQIVND (reference sequence). The CDR3 spans 17 residues. V shed 5 bases and J 3 bases; nucleotides not matched to a gene: 11. The CDR3 region has the DNA TGTGCCAGTAGTCCGGGTTTTGGGACAGGGACCAATCAGCCCCAGCATTTT. Translating it yields CASSPGFGTGTNQPQHF.

The rearrangement joins TRBV6-5 to TRBJ1-1; 10 nucleotides align to TRBD1. Trimming cost V 6 bases and J 4 bases; bases outside gene matches: 8. Germline assignment: CDR1 MNHEY and CDR2 SVGAGI. This CDR3 has 15 amino acids. The CDR3 here is CASSRGWTGGTEAFF. CDR3 nucleotides: TGTGCCAGCAGCCGGGGTTGGACAGGGGGCACTGAAGCTTTCTTT.

The V gene is TRBV5-1, the J gene TRBJ2-5; 9 nucleotides align to TRBD1. The CDR3 runs to 14 residues. Germline V gives CDR1 SGHRS, CDR2 YFSETQ. Trimming cost V 4 bases and J 4 bases; bases outside gene matches: 5. CDR3: CASSEQGAGETQYF. For the CDR3, the DNA is TGCGCCAGCAGCGAACAGGGGGCGGGAGAGACCCAGTACTTC. Combining the CDR3 with reference TRBV5-1 and TRBJ2-5 gives the whole variable domain KAGVTQTPRYLIKTRGQQVTLSCSPISGHRSVSWYQQTPGQGLQFLFEYFSETQRNKGNFPGRFSGRQFSNSRSEMNVSTLELGDSALYLCASSEQGAGETQYFGPGTRLLVL.

The V call is TRBV19, the J call TRBJ1-4; D unclear. Germline CDR1 LNHDA, CDR2 SQIVND (reference sequence). The CDR3 consists of 15 residues. V was cut by 7 bases and J by 7 bases, with 19 bases left in between. CDR3 protein: CASTGLSVASEKLFF. CDR3 in DNA: TGTGCCAGTACCGGTCTATCGGTAGCTAGTGAAAAACTGTTTTTT.

This clone has just one count. This sequence joins TRBV7-9 and TRBJ2-1; 9 bases are shared with TRBD1. Per the germline V gene, CDR1 is SEHNR and CDR2 is FQNEAQ (reference sequence). There are 11 residues in the CDR3. After removal of 5 bases from V and 15 bases from J, the junction contained 5 bases not matched to a gene. CDR3 sequence: CASSPGTGPFF. In nucleotides, the CDR3 is TGTGCCAGCAGCCCCGGGACAGGGCCGTTCTTC.

This sequence joins TRBV29-1 and TRBJ1-5; 7 nucleotides agree with TRBD1. Trimming took 7 bases from V and 5 from J; bases not matched to a gene: 8. The CDR3 spans 13 residues. Germline assignment: CDR1 SQVTM and CDR2 ANQGSEA. In nucleotides, the CDR3 is TGCAGCGGATCGACAGGGCCCGATCAGCCCCAGCATTTT. Its translation: CSGSTGPDQPQHF. The whole variable domain, filled in from reference TRBV29-1 and TRBJ1-5, reads SAVISQKPSRDICQRGTSLTIQCQVDSQVTMMFWYRQQPGQSLTLIATANQGSEATYESGFVIDKFPISRPNLTFSTLTVSNMSPEDSSIYLCSGSTGPDQPQHFGDGTRLSIL.

The chain couples TRBV14 to TRBJ2-2; the match to TRBD2 covers 13 bases. The V segment lost 4 bases and the J segment 4 bases; nucleotides outside the gene matches: 12. Germline V CDR1 and CDR2: SGHDN, FVKESK. The CDR3 has 19 residues. The CDR3 protein is CASSPLGLAGAPGTGELFF. The CDR3 coding sequence is TGTGCCAGCAGCCCTCTAGGACTAGCGGGGGCCCCGGGCACCGGGGAGCTGTTTTTT.

The chain joins TRBV12-3 or TRBV12-4 to TRBJ2-5, with D unresolved. The V end was cut by 1 base, the J end by 8 bases, with 11 bases between. The CDR3 covers 13 residues. This chain's CDR3 is CASSLGRSETQYF. The CDR3 DNA reads as TGTGCCAGCAGTTTAGGCAGGTCGGAAACCCAGTACTTC.

The chain joins TRBV3-1 (or the pseudogene TRBV3-2) to TRBJ2-4, with D perhaps TRBD1 (6 bases). The CDR3 contains 13 residues. V gave up 5 bases and J gave up 10 bases, with 15 bases separating them. Germline-derived CDR1 and CDR2 are LGHDT and YNNKEL (reference sequence). CDR3 in amino acids: CASSVGGGQIQYF. In nucleotides, the CDR3 is TGTGCCAGCAGCGTTGGTGGCGGACAGATTCAGTACTTC.

As DNA, the CDR3 is TGTGCCAGCAGCTTAGAAAGTACAGGCGGGGAGCTGTTTTTT. Translating gives CASSLESTGGELFF. The V gene is TRBV7-2, the J gene TRBJ2-2; a weak D match, TRBD1 (5 bases). CDR3 length: 14 residues. From germline, CDR1 is SGHTA and CDR2 FQGNSA. The ends were cut back, 1 base at V and 7 bases at J, with 10 bases in the middle.

The chain joins TRBV7-2 to TRBJ1-5; 10 positions match TRBD1. V lost 5 bases and J lost 0; bases outside the gene matches: 10. Germline CDR1 is SGHTA and CDR2 is FQGNSA. The CDR3 runs to 18 residues. CDR3 residues: CASSPPGQGIYSNQPQHF. CDR3 DNA: TGTGCCAGCAGCCCCCCGGGACAGGGGATATATAGCAATCAGCCCCAGCATTTT.

The V and J genes are TRBV3-1 (or the pseudogene TRBV3-2) and TRBJ1-2, with unresolved D. From germline, CDR1 is LGHDT and CDR2 YNNKEL (reference sequence). The CDR3 length is 17 residues. V was trimmed by 1 base and J by 5 bases, leaving 20 bases between them. CDR3 residues: CASSQVRRPYARYGYTF. In DNA form, the CDR3 reads TGTGCCAGCAGCCAAGTCCGACGTCCCTACGCGAGGTATGGCTACACCTTC.

The V call is TRBV27, the J call TRBJ1-5; D gene uncertain. Germline-derived CDR1 and CDR2 are MNHEY and SMNVEV (reference sequence). CDR3 length: 14 amino acids. V gave up 2 bases and J gave up 0 bases, with 5 bases separating them. For the CDR3, the DNA is TGTGCCAGCAGTTTAGTCTATAGCAATCAGCCCCAGCATTTT. Protein: CASSLVYSNQPQHF.

The rearrangement uses TRBV2 and TRBJ1-3, with D perhaps TRBD1 (6 bases). The CDR3 length is 14 residues. Trimming removed 10 bases from V and 2 bases from J, with 15 bases in between. Germline CDR1 SNHLY, CDR2 FYNNEI. The CDR3 spells CATMGGQAGNTIYF. The CDR3 DNA is TGTGCCACCATGGGGGGGCAAGCTGGAAACACCATATATTTT.

V usage is TRBV5-1 and J usage is TRBJ2-2; D might be TRBD1 (5 bases). CDR3 length: 14 residues. Germline lookup yields CDR1 SGHRS and CDR2 YFSETQ. Trimming stripped 6 bases from V and 1 base from J, with 10 bases between. Here the CDR3 reads CASTRDGNTGELFF. In DNA form, the CDR3 reads TGCGCCAGCACCAGGGATGGGAACACCGGGGAGCTGTTTTTT.